One sample yielded the 12 T cell receptor beta chains listed below, sequenced in a study of blood T cell repertoires in COVID-19 (dated by TCRdb to about 2020). Libraries were prepared through the immunoSEQ multiplex PCR assay. As stored in TCRdb, this immuneACCESS dataset retains in-frame rearrangements with V and J assigned. A fraction of the clones does not appear; measured against another copy, unresolved V genes explain less than half of the discrepancy, and the remainder lacks a known reason. The sample includes fewer than 300,000 clones, with 85% to 90% observed a single time. Under 14% of the sample rests with the top ten. Sequencing was done on a sample of peripheral blood. The receptors originated from a man aged 50 to 60 with COVID-19, enrolled during active disease.

The V call is TRBV12-5, the J call TRBJ2-5; no firm D call. Germline CDR1 reads LGHNT; CDR2 reads FRNRAP. This CDR3 region has 11 residues. V dropped 6 bases and J dropped 6 bases, with 8 bases sitting between them. As DNA, the CDR3 is TGTGCTAGTGGCCCCCCAAAGACCCAGTACTTC. Amino acids: CASGPPKTQYF.

For this clone: At one end the junction does not follow the germline gene, possibly because of a read error. The rearrangement uses TRBV6-2 or TRBV6-3 and TRBJ2-7, with a possible D match to TRBD1 (6 bases). The germline gives CDR1 MNHEY, CDR2 SVGEGT. The CDR3 length is 12 residues. Here the CDR3 reads CASSYVTDSKTF. The CDR3 DNA is TGTGCCAGCAGTTACGTCACGGACAGCAAAACCTTC.

This clone was picked up one time. V gene TRBV5-4 combines with J gene TRBJ2-1; 11 nucleotides line up with TRBD2. This CDR3 is 15 amino acids long. The V segment lost 2 bases and the J segment 9 bases; nucleotides outside the gene matches: 7. Germline V gene lookup returns CDR1 SGHNT and CDR2 YYREEE (reference sequence). CDR3 sequence reads: CASSFELAGVSEQFF. DNA for the CDR3: TGTGCCAGCAGCTTTGAACTAGCGGGAGTAAGTGAGCAGTTCTTC.

This rearrangement joins TRBV7-9 to TRBJ2-7; maybe TRBD1 (6 bases). This CDR3 comprises 15 residues. Germline values: CDR1 SEHNR, CDR2 FQNEAQ (reference sequence). Trimming left V 4 bases short and J 0 bases short, with 13 bases between. CDR3 residues: CASSSGQLNSYEQYF. For the CDR3, the DNA is TGTGCCAGCAGCTCCGGACAGTTAAACTCCTACGAGCAGTACTTC.

The rearrangement joins TRBV5-1 to TRBJ2-1; D ambiguous. Germline CDR1 and CDR2: SGHRS and YFSETQ. CDR3 length: 11 residues. Trimming stripped 5 bases from V and 9 bases from J, with 9 bases between. The CDR3: CASSALAEQFF. CDR3 DNA: TGCGCCAGCAGTGCACTTGCTGAGCAGTTCTTC.

The chain joins TRBV7-9 to TRBJ2-7, with a possible D match to TRBD2 (5 bases). The germline V gene encodes CDR1 SEHNR and CDR2 FQNEAQ (reference sequence). The CDR3 has 14 amino acids. The V gene lost 4 bases and the J gene lost 2 bases, with 12 bases spanning the gap. The CDR3 sequence: CASSYSGVPYEQYF. CDR3 sequence (DNA): TGTGCCAGCAGCTACTCCGGGGTCCCCTACGAGCAGTACTTC.

The gene calls are TRBV19 and TRBJ1-6; TRBD1 agrees at 9 bases. The germline CDR1 and CDR2 sequences are LNHDA and SQIVND (reference sequence). J lost 12 bases, V lost 8 bases, and 5 bases had no gene match. CDR3 size: 12 residues. The CDR3 loop is CASGDRVGPLHF. In DNA, the CDR3 is TGTGCCAGTGGGGACAGGGTAGGACCCCTCCACTTT.

The V call is TRBV28, the J call TRBJ1-2; 8 bases line up with TRBD1. The V and J ends lost 6 bases and 5 bases, in that order; junction bases with no gene match: 14. CDR1 MDHEN and CDR2 SYDVKM come from the germline V gene. This CDR3 has 16 residues. CDR3 sequence reads: CASSYTSGGFGYGYTF. The DNA for the CDR3 is TGTGCCAGCAGCTACACTTCAGGGGGCTTTGGATATGGCTACACCTTC.

The rearrangement uses TRBV6-5 and TRBJ2-2, with 8 bases aligning to TRBD2. V lost 7 bases and J lost 6; bases outside the gene matches: 10. Germline lookup yields CDR1 MNHEY and CDR2 SVGAGI. The CDR3 is 15 residues long. The CDR3 spells CASTPGLVVSGELFF. The CDR3 DNA follows: TGTGCCAGCACCCCGGGACTAGTCGTGTCCGGGGAGCTGTTTTTT.

The J gene is TRBJ2-7, the V gene TRBV29-1; D perhaps matches TRBD1 (5 bases). V dropped 4 bases and J dropped 8 bases, with 24 bases sitting between them. Germline-derived CDR1 and CDR2 are SQVTM and ANQGSEA. This CDR3 region has 15 residues. The CDR3 nucleotides read TGCAGCGTTGTCCAACAGGCGTACGACCTACGACAGCAGTACTTC. Its protein is CSVVQQAYDLRQQYF.

This clone appeared once. This specimen includes other DNA sequences encoding the same CDR3. This chain links TRBV7-2 with TRBJ2-7; TRBD2 matches 13 bases. Unmatched junction bases numbered 2, after V lost 4 bases and J lost 2 bases. Germline V lookup: CDR1 SGHTA, CDR2 FQGNSA. The CDR3 covers 15 residues. The CDR3 is CASSSGTSGTYEQYF. CDR3 coding DNA: TGTGCCAGCAGCTCAGGGACTAGCGGGACCTACGAGCAGTACTTC. The variable domain in full, completed from reference TRBV7-2 and TRBJ2-7, reads GAGVSQSPSNKVTEKGKDVELRCDPISGHTALYWYRQSLGQGLEFLIYFQGNSAPDKSGLPSDRFSAERTGGSVSTLTIQRTQQEDSAVYLCASSSGTSGTYEQYFGPGTRLTVT.

V is TRBV4-2 and J is TRBJ1-4, with D uncertain. Trimming cost V 0 bases and J 8 bases, with 16 bases left between them. The germline V gene has CDR1 LGHNA and CDR2 YNFKEQ. This CDR3 region has 16 residues. CDR3 protein: CASSQDVGQNSEKLFF. The DNA of the CDR3 is TGTGCCAGCAGCCAAGATGTTGGGCAAAACAGCGAAAAACTGTTTTTT.